The present T cell receptor (beta chain) was sequenced within a study of cytomegalovirus exposure and HLA in healthy donors. Study-wide points: Earlier findings revealed that most TCR beta V segments proved productive either about 87% or about 30% of the time. Common viral pathogens were later found to be apparently linked to several of the most significant clusters. Later analysis identified a missense DCLRE1C variant that was linked to TCR beta V- and J-gene trimming.

The PCR had 60 Vbeta and 13 Jbeta primers. The assay was immunoSEQ multiplex PCR, and TCRdb's table has in-frame clones only and misses some. This sample has some 90,000 clones; approximately 83% occur once, and the top ten carry 2.5% to 3.5%. Comments on this clone: Its cognate antigen is unknown.

CDR1 MDHEN and CDR2 SYDVKM come from the germline V gene. The length of the CDR3 is 13 residues. Losses at the gene ends were 8 bases for V and 3 bases for J; bases not matched to a gene: 5. J is TRBJ2-7 and V is TRBV28; 9 bases align to TRBD1. Sequencing input: PBMCs. The receptor was derived from a man aged 35 to 55 in good health and CMV-seronegative. The CDR3 bases are TGTGCCAGCGAACCGGGACAGGGCTACGAGCAGTACTTC. Its protein is CASEPGQGYEQYF.